This TCR beta chain comes out of a study of blood T cell repertoires in COVID-19. Assay: immunoSEQ multiplex PCR; the TCRdb copy retains only in-frame clones and omits some. The sample carries about 210,000 clones, approximately 84% recorded once. Germline values: CDR1 LNHDA, CDR2 SQIVND (reference sequence). This CDR3 region has 13 residues. V lost 8 bases and J lost 5; bases outside the gene matches: 3. This chain links TRBV19 with TRBJ2-3; 11 bases match TRBD2. This TCR was sampled from a woman in her forties or fifties with active or convalescent COVID-19. The sample comprised peripheral blood. Here the CDR3 reads CASGGLAGDTQYF. CDR3 coding DNA: TGTGCCAGTGGTGGACTAGCGGGAGATACGCAGTATTTT.